The 19 T cell receptor beta chains reported below all come from one sample, sequenced in a study of identical twins. TCRdb re-derived calls from the 5' RACE reads in MiXCR, one entry per CDR3 protein. The repertoire holds some 1,700,000 distinct CDR3 sequences, with roughly 35% as singletons. The sample consisted of cord blood. These receptors were taken from a newborn girl in good health.

In its sample, this clonotype was seen a few times. The genes are TRBV20-1 and TRBJ2-1; no clear D. Trimming took off 0 bases at V and 10 bases at J, with 4 bases between the two ends. The CDR3 contains 10 residues. Germline V gene sequence: CDR1 DFQATT, CDR2 SNEGSKA (reference sequence). The CDR3 sequence is CSAREREQFF. The CDR3 DNA follows: TGCAGTGCTAGAGAGCGGGAGCAGTTCTTC.

The CDR3, as DNA: TGTGCCAGCACTCGGGACAGGGGTAGCACTGAAGCTTTCTTT. This gives the protein CASTRDRGSTEAFF. This chain joins TRBV25-1 and TRBJ1-1; 10 bases line up with TRBD1. V dropped 7 bases and J dropped 4; count of bases not matched to a gene: 6. The germline gives CDR1 MGHDK, CDR2 SYGVNS. The CDR3 loop spans 14 amino acids.

The gene calls are TRBV28 and TRBJ1-2; TRBD1 aligns across 9 bases. V shed 7 bases, J shed 8 bases, and the junction held 8 bases outside the gene matches. From germline, CDR1 is MDHEN and CDR2 SYDVKM. This CDR3 has 13 residues. The CDR3 DNA follows: TGTGCCAGCAACCTCCGGGGACAGGGAGGCTACACCTTC. Translated, it gives CASNLRGQGGYTF.

This clonotype was seen only a few times. The CDR3 loop reads CASSLGRGAGLTDTQYF. Here the CDR3 DNA reads TGTGCCAGCAGTTTAGGGAGGGGAGCGGGGCTCACAGATACGCAGTATTTT. The genes are TRBV12-3 or TRBV12-4 and TRBJ2-3, with 7 bases aligning to TRBD2. This CDR3 region has 17 residues. Unmatched junction bases numbered 9, after V lost 1 base and J lost 2 bases.

The rearrangement joins TRBV20-1 to TRBJ2-1, with D perhaps TRBD2 (6 bases). V was trimmed by 3 bases and J by 8 bases, leaving 14 bases between them. The CDR3 has 13 residues. The germline gives CDR1 DFQATT, CDR2 SNEGSKA (reference sequence). The DNA of the CDR3 is TGCAGTGCTAGCGGGGGAGCCTTCGATGAGCAGTTCTTC. Translated, it gives CSASGGAFDEQFF.

In its sample, this clonotype was seen once. J is TRBJ1-1 and V is TRBV6-7; D not certain. TRBV6-7 is an open reading frame whose function is uncertain. Trimming took 8 bases from V and 2 from J, leaving 18 bases between them. The CDR3 has 15 residues. CDR3 loop: CASAGAGDGNTEAFF. As DNA, the CDR3 is TGTGCCAGCGCTGGCGCTGGTGACGGAAACACTGAAGCTTTCTTT.

This clonotype came up a few times. The V and J genes are TRBV3-1 and TRBJ1-2, with D maybe TRBD1 (6 bases). Germline V gene sequence: CDR1 LGHDT, CDR2 YNNKEL (reference sequence). There are 13 residues in the CDR3. V lost 6 bases and J lost 8, with 16 bases in between. The DNA for the CDR3 is TGTGCCAGCAGACCCACAGGGAAGGTCGGCTACACCTTC. Translation: CASRPTGKVGYTF.

This clonotype was found a few times. The chain has TRBV4-1 and TRBJ2-7; D unclear. The CDR3 runs to 15 residues. V was clipped by 0 bases and J by 0 bases, with 9 bases between them. Germline values: CDR1 MGHRA, CDR2 YSYEKL. The CDR3 DNA sequence: TGCGCCAGCAGCCAAGATGGGTTGAGCTCCTACGAGCAGTACTTC. It encodes CASSQDGLSSYEQYF.

This clonotype came up a few times. The V and J genes are TRBV21-1 and TRBJ2-7; the table's D gene call, TRBD2, was not cross checked with the DNA. TRBV21-1 is shown as a pseudogene. The CDR3 sequence is 11 residues long. CDR3 sequence reads: CASSMRARQYF. The CDR3 region has the DNA TGTGCCAGCAGCATGAGGGCCAGGCAGTACTTC.

V gene TRBV20-1 combines with J gene TRBJ1-5, with 9 bases that match TRBD1. Germline CDR1 reads DFQATT; CDR2 reads SNEGSKA (reference sequence). After removal of 1 base from V and 5 bases from J, the junction contained 9 bases not matched to a gene. CDR3 length equals 16 residues. CDR3 sequence (DNA): TGCAGTGCTAGAGGGCTCTGGGGGACAGGGTATCAGCCCCAGCATTTT. This translates into CSARGLWGTGYQPQHF.

A note on this clonotype: Since a much larger clone is just one base distant, this may be a read error. This rearrangement joins TRBV11-2 to TRBJ2-1; the D is unclear. This CDR3 is 13 amino acids long. The germline gives CDR1 SGHAT, CDR2 FQNNGV. The DNA for the CDR3 is TGTGCCGGCAGCTTAGCCCTGATCAATGAGCAGTTCTTC. Its translation is CAGSLALINEQFF.

The table lists this clonotype with a few counts. The chain employs TRBV20-1 and TRBJ2-3; 7 nucleotides line up with TRBD2. CDR3 size: 15 residues. The V gene end was trimmed by 5 bases and the J gene end by 0 bases; junction bases not matched to a gene: 8. CDR1 and CDR2 from the germline V gene are DFQATT and SNEGSKA (reference sequence). The CDR3 reads CSAGASGPSTDTQYF. CDR3 DNA sequence: TGCAGTGCTGGGGCTAGCGGTCCTAGCACAGATACGCAGTATTTT.

The chain joins TRBV2 to TRBJ2-4; possibly TRBD1 or TRBD2 for D (5 bases each). The J call may be mistaken, given a closer DNA end match to TRBJ2-7. The germline V gene has CDR1 SNHLY and CDR2 FYNNEI. This CDR3 is built from 14 residues. DNA of the CDR3: TGTGCCAGCCGTGGGGGTGGGGGTACCTACGAGCAGTACTTC. Protein product: CASRGGGGTYEQYF.

The chain recombines TRBV6-1 with TRBJ1-6; 12 positions match TRBD1. After removal of 6 bases from V and 5 bases from J, the junction contained 8 bases not matched to a gene. Per germline, CDR1 MNHNS and CDR2 SASEGT. CDR3 size: 17 residues. The chain's CDR3 is CASRSGTGGPNNSPLHF. CDR3 in DNA: TGTGCCAGCAGATCTGGGACAGGGGGCCCAAATAATTCACCCCTCCACTTT.

This clonotype was seen a few times. The chain uses TRBV27 and TRBJ2-7; 8 nucleotides match TRBD1. J lost 5 bases, V lost 0 bases, and 15 bases had no gene match. The CDR3 spans 18 residues. Germline-derived CDR1 and CDR2 are MNHEY and SMNVEV (reference sequence). The CDR3 coding sequence is TGTGCCAGCAGTTTATCCCGACTTCCCCCGGACAGGGCGGACGAGCAGTACTTC. Translating it yields CASSLSRLPPDRADEQYF.

The J gene is TRBJ2-4, the V gene TRBV6-5, with TRBD2 as a possible D gene (5 bases). The J call may be in error: the DNA end matches TRBJ2-7 better. This CDR3 region has 15 residues. Germline CDR1 is MNHEY and CDR2 is SVGAGI. The CDR3 reads CASSYYRRANYEQYF. CDR3 bases: TGTGCCAGCAGTTATTATAGGCGGGCAAACTACGAGCAGTACTTC.

The V gene is TRBV27, the J gene TRBJ2-7; D may correspond to TRBD1 or TRBD2 (7 bases each). CDR1 MNHEY and CDR2 SMNVEV come from the germline V gene (reference sequence). CDR3 size: 15 residues. The ends were cut back, 6 bases at V and 7 bases at J, with 22 bases in the middle. Written as DNA, the CDR3 is TGTGCCAGCAGCCCCAGGGGGGAGGGGTACAATGAGCAGTACTTC. This translates into CASSPRGEGYNEQYF.

The CDR3 is CSAPQGALTDTQYF. CDR3 coding DNA: TGCAGTGCTCCACAGGGGGCGCTGACAGATACGCAGTATTTT. The chain links TRBV20-1 to TRBJ2-3; 9 bases map to TRBD1. This CDR3 has 14 residues. V shed 5 bases, J shed 3 bases, and the junction held 6 bases outside the gene matches. The germline V gene has CDR1 DFQATT and CDR2 SNEGSKA (reference sequence).

There are a few counts of this clonotype. The chain joins TRBV20-1 to TRBJ2-1; 9 bases are shared with TRBD2. Germline values: CDR1 DFQATT, CDR2 SNEGSKA (reference sequence). This CDR3 contains 13 residues. J gave up 8 bases and V 1 base, and 3 bases lay outside the gene matches. In DNA form, the CDR3 reads TGCAGTGCTAGAGGCGGGGGGGTTTATGAGCAGTTCTTC. Its translation: CSARGGGVYEQFF.